Below, 27 T cell receptor beta chains from the same sample are listed, as sequenced in a study of identical twins listed by TCRdb under 2016. The library was built by means of 5' RACE. Data came from an Illumina HiSeq 2000. Starting from the raw public reads, TCRdb applied fastp trimming at Q25, assembled clones with MiXCR and retained in-frame beta chains. One record per CDR3 amino acid sequence lists the most common genes and DNA. For this sample there are hundreds of thousands of distinct CDR3 sequences; about 8.3% appear just once. The biggest ten clones account for over 2% of the sample. The same data also contributed to another study, on yellow fever vaccine responses in identical twins.

The specimen was memory (CD45RO+) T cells sorted from blood. This specimen's cell subset or site label, per the study, means: CD45RO+ enriched T cells. Receptors were obtained from a woman younger than 35 in good health.

This clonotype was observed at least ten times. The chain has TRBV12-3 or TRBV12-4 and TRBJ2-7, with D unresolved. V dropped 4 bases and J dropped 7 bases, with 14 bases sitting between them. This CDR3 has 13 residues. Written as DNA, the CDR3 is TGTGCCAGCAGTTCGGTAGTCCCTCGAGAGCAGTACTTC. The encoded protein is CASSSVVPREQYF.

The genes are TRBV12-3 or TRBV12-4 and TRBJ1-5; 7 nucleotides line up with TRBD1. The CDR3 runs to 16 residues. V shed 6 bases and J 4 bases; nucleotides not matched to a gene: 12. CDR3 DNA sequence: TGTGCCAGCAGAACTAACAGGGGCAGGTTGAATCAGCCCCAGCATTTT. Amino acids: CASRTNRGRLNQPQHF.

This clonotype was detected ten times or more. The rearrangement links TRBV20-1 to TRBJ1-2; TRBD1 matches at 8 bases. Germline CDR1 reads DFQATT; CDR2 reads SNEGSKA (reference sequence). The CDR3 is 14 amino acids. V shed 2 bases and J 3 bases; nucleotides not matched to a gene: 5. CDR3 DNA: TGCAGTGCTAGAATCCCGGACAGGGACTATGGCTACACCTTC. Amino acids: CSARIPDRDYGYTF.

In this sample, this clonotype turned up a few times. This chain links TRBV20-1 with TRBJ2-1; maybe TRBD1 (6 bases). Trimming shortened V by 5 bases and J by 5 bases, and 13 bases separated the two germline ends. The CDR3 consists of 13 residues. Germline values: CDR1 DFQATT, CDR2 SNEGSKA (reference sequence). The CDR3 DNA follows: TGCAGTGCTCCACGGACAGCCAACAATGAGCAGTTCTTC. This gives the protein CSAPRTANNEQFF.

The chain joins TRBV25-1 to TRBJ1-4; D is unresolved. V lost 6 bases and J lost 7, with 15 bases in between. Per the germline V gene, CDR1 is MGHDK and CDR2 is SYGVNS. CDR3 size: 14 residues. CDR3 nucleotides: TGTGCCAGCAGATCGGGTCATGATAGTGAAAAACTGTTTTTT. This gives the protein CASRSGHDSEKLFF. The full variable domain, in which reference TRBV25-1 and TRBJ1-4 provide the parts outside the CDR3, is EADIYQTPRYLVIGTGKKITLECSQTMGHDKMYWYQQDPGMELHLIHYSYGVNSTEKGDLSSESTVSRIRTEHFPLTLESARPSHTSQYLCASRSGHDSEKLFFGSGTQLSVL.

V gene TRBV6-2 or TRBV6-3 combines with J gene TRBJ1-1, with D possibly being TRBD1 (5 bases). This CDR3 comprises 22 residues. The V and J ends lost 5 bases and 1 base respectively, with 35 bases between them. Germline V gene data show CDR1 as MNHEY and CDR2 as SVGEGT. The CDR3 is CASSRRIAGTWQSGAGNTEAFF. The CDR3 DNA follows: TGTGCCAGCAGTCGTCGGATTGCAGGGACCTGGCAATCAGGCGCGGGGAACACTGAAGCTTTCTTT.

The chain couples TRBV19 to TRBJ2-7; a possible D gene is TRBD1 (6 bases). CDR3 size: 16 residues. Germline CDR1 reads LNHDA; CDR2 reads SQIVND (reference sequence). V lost 7 bases, J lost 2 bases, and 21 bases lay in between. The CDR3 DNA reads as TGTGCCAGTATTAGGACAGAAGATGAACTCGCCTACGAGCAGTACGTC. This translates into CASIRTEDELAYEQYV.

This clonotype has only a few counts. The chain employs TRBV7-2 and TRBJ1-2, with 7 bases that match TRBD1. The CDR3 has 15 residues. The ends lost 5 bases at V and 6 bases at J; junction bases unmatched: 12. CDR1 and CDR2 from the germline V gene are SGHTA and FQGNSA. As DNA, the CDR3 is TGTGCCAGCAGCCAAAATTCCGGACAGGTTAATGGCTACACCTTC. It translates to CASSQNSGQVNGYTF.

This clonotype showed up just a few times. The chain recombines TRBV28 with TRBJ1-3, with 8 bases lining up with TRBD1. The CDR3 spans 14 residues. J gave up 6 bases and V 1 base, and 2 bases lay outside the gene matches. Germline V CDR1 and CDR2: MDHEN, SYDVKM. Here the CDR3 reads CASSLSGGKNTIYF. CDR3 coding DNA: TGTGCCAGCAGTTTATCAGGGGGCAAAAACACCATATATTTT.

J is TRBJ1-6 and V is TRBV28; 7 nucleotides agree with TRBD1. V lost 7 bases and J lost 0; bases outside the gene matches: 6. The CDR3 covers 16 residues. The germline gives CDR1 MDHEN, CDR2 SYDVKM. CDR3 region: CASTLAGGSYNSPLHF. Written as DNA, the CDR3 is TGTGCCAGCACCTTGGCAGGGGGCTCCTATAATTCACCCCTCCACTTT.

This chain links TRBV3-1 with TRBJ2-5; 7 bases are shared with TRBD2. CDR1 and CDR2 (germline): LGHDT, YNNKEL (reference sequence). J lost 5 bases, V lost 4 bases, and 10 bases had no gene match. The CDR3 loop spans 15 amino acids. The CDR3 is CASSPNAAGEETQYF. The CDR3 DNA follows: TGTGCCAGCAGCCCCAATGCCGCGGGGGAGGAGACCCAGTACTTC.

The CDR3 bases are TGTGCCAGCAGCTTGCGACGGCCGCAAGAGACCCAGTACTTC. This translates into CASSLRRPQETQYF. The chain links TRBV3-1 to TRBJ2-5; D call uncertain. CDR3 size: 14 residues. CDR1 LGHDT and CDR2 YNNKEL come from the germline V gene (reference sequence). Trimming removed 5 bases from V and 2 bases from J, with 12 bases in between.

This sequence joins TRBV15 and TRBJ2-7; no clear D. This CDR3 contains 14 residues. The V gene's germline CDR1 is LNHNV and CDR2 YYDKDF (reference sequence). Trimming took off 0 bases at V and 5 bases at J, with 11 bases between the two ends. The CDR3 loop is CATSRDFPSHEQYV. The CDR3 region has the DNA TGTGCCACCAGCAGAGATTTCCCATCTCACGAGCAGTACGTC.

This clonotype was detected only a few times. The chain recombines TRBV7-3 with TRBJ2-1, with unresolved D. In germline, CDR1 is SGHTA, CDR2 FQGTGA. The CDR3 is 13 residues long. V shed 1 base and J shed 9 bases, with 10 bases lying between them. This CDR3 is CASSLMGSGEQFF. The CDR3 DNA sequence: TGTGCCAGCAGCTTAATGGGGTCGGGTGAGCAGTTCTTC.

The genes are TRBV27 and TRBJ1-6, with D perhaps TRBD1 (6 bases). The V and J ends lost 7 bases and 9 bases respectively, with 19 bases between them. Germline V lookup: CDR1 MNHEY, CDR2 SMNVEV (reference sequence). CDR3 size: 15 residues. The CDR3 loop reads CASNPAGQGISPLHF. CDR3 DNA: TGTGCCAGCAACCCCGCTGGGCAGGGGATTTCACCCCTCCACTTT.

This clonotype has only a few counts. V usage is TRBV2 and J usage is TRBJ2-5; D is perhaps TRBD2 (6 bases). V lost 3 bases and J 7 bases, leaving 12 bases between the germline ends. The CDR3 is 13 residues long. Per the germline V gene, CDR1 is SNHLY and CDR2 is FYNNEI. In DNA form, the CDR3 reads TGTGCCAGCAGTGACGGGAGTGAATGGACCCAGTACTTC. This gives the protein CASSDGSEWTQYF.

V gene TRBV11-2 combines with J gene TRBJ1-3; the D gene is possibly TRBD1 (5 bases). The length of the CDR3 is 18 residues. Deletions cut 4 bases from V and 0 bases from J, with 19 bases between. Germline V lookup: CDR1 SGHAT, CDR2 FQNNGV. CDR3 sequence reads: CASSSNGRQLSSGNTIYF. CDR3 DNA: TGTGCCAGCAGCTCAAATGGGAGACAGCTTAGCTCTGGAAACACCATATATTTT. Full variable domain (missing parts from reference TRBV11-2 and TRBJ1-3): EAGVAQSPRYKIIEKRQSVAFWCNPISGHATLYWYQQILGQGPKLLIQFQNNGVVDDSQLPKDRFSAERLKGVDSTLKIQPAKLEDSAVYLCASSSNGRQLSSGNTIYFGEGSWLTVV.

This clonotype was counted ten times or more. The chain recombines TRBV12-3 or TRBV12-4 with TRBJ2-2; TRBD1 aligns across 7 bases. V was clipped by 4 bases and J by 5 bases; unmatched bases: 7. The CDR3 spans 15 residues. CDR3 in amino acids: CASSSGDRETGELFF. The CDR3 nucleotides are TGTGCCAGCAGTTCAGGAGACAGGGAGACCGGGGAGCTGTTTTTT.

A few counts support this clonotype. The V and J genes are TRBV14 and TRBJ1-1; a weak D match, TRBD1 (5 bases). Trimming took 0 bases from V and 1 from J, leaving 9 bases between them. The CDR3 covers 15 residues. The germline V gene has CDR1 SGHDN and CDR2 FVKESK. DNA of the CDR3: TGTGCCAGCAGCCAAGATGGGGCAGGGAACACTGAAGCTTTCTTT. Protein sequence: CASSQDGAGNTEAFF.

This clonotype has at least ten counts. V gene TRBV4-1 combines with J gene TRBJ2-5; maybe TRBD1 (6 bases). The CDR3 extends over 15 amino acids. Trimming removed 0 bases at V and 5 bases at J, with 13 bases between. Per the germline V gene, CDR1 is MGHRA and CDR2 is YSYEKL. Here the CDR3 reads CASSQEGHPRETQYF. CDR3 sequence (DNA): TGCGCCAGCAGCCAAGAGGGACATCCCAGGGAGACCCAGTACTTC.

Many counts were recorded for this clonotype. J is TRBJ1-1 and V is TRBV14; possible D gene TRBD1, 6 bases. Trimming pared 3 bases from V and 5 bases from J, leaving 13 bases between. The germline V gene has CDR1 SGHDN and CDR2 FVKESK. CDR3 length: 14 amino acids. CDR3 sequence (DNA): TGTGCCAGCAGCCATATACAGGGTGGGACTGAAGCTTTCTTT. Encoded protein: CASSHIQGGTEAFF.

V usage is TRBV7-6 and J usage is TRBJ2-2; TRBD1 aligns across 11 bases. CDR3 size: 16 residues. Germline V gene sequence: CDR1 SGHVS, CDR2 FNYEAQ. Trimming at V came to 5 bases and at J to 2 bases, leaving 4 bases not matched to a gene. CDR3 sequence (DNA): TGTGCCAGCAGCAAGGACAGGGGGCGCAACACCGGGGAGCTGTTTTTT. This sequence encodes CASSKDRGRNTGELFF.

There are a few counts of this clonotype. This chain joins TRBV28 and TRBJ1-1, with D hard to call. V dropped 5 bases and J dropped 7 bases, with 11 bases sitting between them. Germline V gene data show CDR1 as MDHEN and CDR2 as SYDVKM. This CDR3 region has 12 residues. The DNA of the CDR3 is TGTGCCAGCAGTGCGGGCAGCTTTGAAGCTTTCTTT. Translating it yields CASSAGSFEAFF.

The table lists this clonotype with a few counts. V usage is TRBV4-1 and J usage is TRBJ2-4, with D perhaps TRBD2 (5 bases). V shed 0 bases and J shed 2 bases, with 14 bases lying between them. The CDR3 extends over 17 amino acids. Germline lookup yields CDR1 MGHRA and CDR2 YSYEKL. The CDR3 DNA sequence: TGCGCCAGCAGCCAAGAACCGGATACGGGGTCCAAAAACATTCAGTACTTC. As protein: CASSQEPDTGSKNIQYF.

This clonotype was seen more than once but under ten times. This chain links TRBV3-1 with TRBJ2-4; the D gene could be TRBD1 or TRBD2 (5 bases each). V was pared by 4 bases and J by 2 bases, with 12 bases between. There are 15 residues in the CDR3. Germline V lookup: CDR1 LGHDT, CDR2 YNNKEL (reference sequence). CDR3 nucleotide sequence: TGTGCCAGCAGCCGCCGGGACGGAACCAAAAACATTCAGTACTTC. Translated: CASSRRDGTKNIQYF.

The V and J genes are TRBV5-6 and TRBJ2-5; D is uncertain. This CDR3 region has 13 residues. V lost 0 bases, J lost 7 bases, and 10 bases lay in between. CDR1 is SGHDT and CDR2 is YYEEEE in the germline V gene. The CDR3 DNA follows: TGTGCCAGCAGCTTGGGACTGCCTGGGACCCAGTACTTC. Translation: CASSLGLPGTQYF.

The V gene is TRBV27, the J gene TRBJ2-3, with 8 bases identical to TRBD1. The CDR3 loop spans 15 amino acids. With V trimmed by 5 bases and J by 6 bases, 10 bases remained unmatched. CDR1 MNHEY and CDR2 SMNVEV come from the germline V gene (reference sequence). CDR3: CASSLPGQARDTQYF. The CDR3 bases are TGTGCCAGCAGTCTACCGGGACAGGCGAGGGATACGCAGTATTTT.